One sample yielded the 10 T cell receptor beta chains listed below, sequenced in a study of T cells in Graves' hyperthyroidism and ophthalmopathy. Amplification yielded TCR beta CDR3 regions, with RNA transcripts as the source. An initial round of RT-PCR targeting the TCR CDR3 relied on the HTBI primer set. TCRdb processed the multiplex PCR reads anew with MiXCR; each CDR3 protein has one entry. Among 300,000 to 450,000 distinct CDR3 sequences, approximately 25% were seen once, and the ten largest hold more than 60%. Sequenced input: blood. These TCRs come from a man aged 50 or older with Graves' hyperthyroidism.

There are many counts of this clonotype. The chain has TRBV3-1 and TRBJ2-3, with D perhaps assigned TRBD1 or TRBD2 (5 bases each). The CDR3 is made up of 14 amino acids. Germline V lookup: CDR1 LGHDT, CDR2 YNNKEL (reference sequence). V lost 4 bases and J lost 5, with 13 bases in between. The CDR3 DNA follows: TGTGCCAGCAGCCTCAGCGGTGGGGGAGATACGCAGTATTTT. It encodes CASSLSGGGDTQYF.

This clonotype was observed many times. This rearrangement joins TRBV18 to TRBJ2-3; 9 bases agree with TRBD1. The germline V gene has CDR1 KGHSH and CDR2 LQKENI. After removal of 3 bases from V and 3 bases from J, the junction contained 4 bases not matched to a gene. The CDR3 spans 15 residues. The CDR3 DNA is TGTGCCAGCTCACCGGTGACAGGGGGGACAGATACGCAGTATTTT. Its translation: CASSPVTGGTDTQYF.

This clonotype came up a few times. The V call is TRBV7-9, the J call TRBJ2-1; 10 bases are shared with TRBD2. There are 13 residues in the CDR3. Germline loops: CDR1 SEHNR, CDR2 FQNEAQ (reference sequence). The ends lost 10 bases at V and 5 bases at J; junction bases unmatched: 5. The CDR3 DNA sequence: TGTGCCACCCAGGGACTAGCGAACAATGAGCAGTTCTTC. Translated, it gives CATQGLANNEQFF.

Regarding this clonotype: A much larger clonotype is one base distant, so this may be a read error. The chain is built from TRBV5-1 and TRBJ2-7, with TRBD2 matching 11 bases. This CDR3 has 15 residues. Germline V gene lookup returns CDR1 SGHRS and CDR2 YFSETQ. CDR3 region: CASSFGLAGDYERYF. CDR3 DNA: TGCGCCAGCAGCTTCGGACTAGCGGGCGACTACGAGCGGTACTTC.

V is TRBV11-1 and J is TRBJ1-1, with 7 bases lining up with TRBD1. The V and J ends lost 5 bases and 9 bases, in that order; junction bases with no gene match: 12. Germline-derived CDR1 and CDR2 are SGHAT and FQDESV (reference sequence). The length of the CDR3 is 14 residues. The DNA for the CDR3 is TGTGCCAGCAGCACCAAGAGACAGGGACCTAAAGCTTTCTTT. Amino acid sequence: CASSTKRQGPKAFF.

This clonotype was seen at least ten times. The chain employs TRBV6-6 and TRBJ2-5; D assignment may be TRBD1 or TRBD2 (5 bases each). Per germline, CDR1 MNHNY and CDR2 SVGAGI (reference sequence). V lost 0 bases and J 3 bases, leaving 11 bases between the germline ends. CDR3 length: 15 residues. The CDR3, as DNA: TGTGCCAGCAGTTACTCGGGGGTCGGAAAAGAGACCCAGTACTTC. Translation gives CASSYSGVGKETQYF.

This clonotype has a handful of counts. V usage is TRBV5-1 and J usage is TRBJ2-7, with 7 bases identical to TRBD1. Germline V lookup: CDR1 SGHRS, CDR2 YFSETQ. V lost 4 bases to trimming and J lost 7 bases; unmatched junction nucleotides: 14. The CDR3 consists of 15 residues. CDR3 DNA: TGCGCCAGCAGCACCTTCCGGGGACAGCGTATAGAGCAGTACTTC. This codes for CASSTFRGQRIEQYF.

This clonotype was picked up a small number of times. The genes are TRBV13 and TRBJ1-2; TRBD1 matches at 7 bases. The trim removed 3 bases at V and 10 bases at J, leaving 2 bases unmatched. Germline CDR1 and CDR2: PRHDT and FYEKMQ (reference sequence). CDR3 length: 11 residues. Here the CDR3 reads CASSFTGVYTF. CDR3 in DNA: TGTGCCAGCAGCTTCACAGGGGTCTACACCTTC.

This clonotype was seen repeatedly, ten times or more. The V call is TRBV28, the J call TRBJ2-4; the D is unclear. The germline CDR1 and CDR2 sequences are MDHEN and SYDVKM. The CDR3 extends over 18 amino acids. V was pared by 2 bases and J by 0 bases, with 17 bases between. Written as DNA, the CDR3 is TGTGCCAGCAGTTTACCTTACTCCGACCTCCTAGCCAAAAACATTCAGTACTTC. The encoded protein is CASSLPYSDLLAKNIQYF.

Here the CDR3 reads CASSHPASNNYNEQFF. CDR3 nucleotides: TGTGCCAGCAGCCACCCAGCCTCAAATAACTACAATGAGCAGTTCTTC. The chain employs TRBV12-3 or TRBV12-4 and TRBJ2-1; D unclear. The CDR3 contains 16 residues. V lost 6 bases and J 3 bases, leaving 18 bases between the germline ends.